This is a list of T cell receptor beta chains from one sample in a study of blood T cell repertoires in COVID-19. Profiled with immunoSEQ multiplex PCR; TCRdb holds only in-frame clones, not every one. Of roughly 70,000 clones in the sample, more than 60% were seen once. The source material was peripheral blood. These receptors originate from a man in his sixties with acute or convalescent COVID-19. CDR3s include the opening cysteine and the closing phenylalanine or tryptophan.

TRBJ1-5 TRBV28 CASSFITARGGNQPQHF
TRBJ1-2 TRBV28 CASSLQQGRGYTF
TRBJ1-4 TRBV5-1 CASSQGSNEKLFF
TRBJ2-3 TRBV5-1 CASSLGGVEDTQYF
TRBJ2-7 TRBV11-2 CASSLWAPSGEQYF
TRBJ2-7 TRBV2 CASRPSGSSYEQYF
TRBJ2-3 TRBV9 CASGGPGTDTQYF
TRBJ2-3 TRBV6-2/TRBV6-3 CASSDGGGDTDTQYF
TRBJ2-5 TRBV5-1 CASSLARVETQYF
TRBJ2-2 TRBV9 CASSGLAGASIQNTGELFF
TRBJ2-2 TRBV6-6 CASRSSREKTGELFF
TRBJ2-5 TRBV30 CAWDRAGETQYF
TRBJ2-1 TRBV24-1 CATSARGQGGDEQFF
TRBJ2-1 TRBV6-2/TRBV6-3 CASSPWTSGGNEQFF
TRBJ2-7 TRBV9 CASSVAGLAGNYEQYF
TRBJ1-1 TRBV6-5 CASTLLGGTEAFF
TRBJ1-2 TRBV12-3/TRBV12-4 CASSLSIRTGYTF
TRBJ2-3 TRBV6-5 CASSSSGGTDTQYF
TRBJ2-3 TRBV13 CASSTSAGGGTDTQYF
TRBJ1-6 TRBV19 CASSNSPQGGSPLHF
TRBJ1-2 TRBV10-3 CAISPTGENYGYTF
TRBJ2-5 TRBV5-1 CASSIKETQYF
TRBJ2-7 TRBV6-5 CASSYSARGSSYEQYF
TRBJ2-1 TRBV6-5 CASSYREGDEQFF
TRBJ2-1 TRBV5-1 CASSLVSRNEQFF
TRBJ1-4 TRBV2 CASSPHRATNEKLFF
TRBJ1-6 TRBV30 CAWTGMGASSYNSPLHF
TRBJ2-5 TRBV3-1/TRBV3-2 CASRSGETQYF
TRBJ2-5 TRBV5-1 CASSLDRAAQETQYF
TRBJ2-3 TRBV27 CASSLQRRTDTQYF
TRBJ2-3 TRBV19 CASTPPGKDRGGDTQYF
TRBJ1-2 TRBV3-1/TRBV3-2 CASSQTISGYTF
TRBJ1-1 TRBV5-1 CASSLAGTGRTEAFF
TRBJ2-3 TRBV7-9 CASSLSAPAATQYF
TRBJ2-1 TRBV6-5 CASSRGLAGNEQFF
TRBJ2-5 TRBV9 CASSRRQGGVETQYF
TRBJ2-1 TRBV15 CATSRVRGWDEQFF
TRBJ2-1 TRBV20-1 CSARADYNEQFF
TRBJ1-2 TRBV9 CASSVAFGAGGDGYTF
TRBJ1-1 TRBV5-6 CASSQLHTEAFF
TRBJ2-1 TRBV3-1/TRBV3-2 CASSQDYRGEQFF
TRBJ2-3 TRBV9 CASTSGDEEWDTQYF
TRBJ1-5 TRBV18 CASSRRDRGIGNQPQHF
TRBJ1-2 TRBV3-1/TRBV3-2 CASSQDRGYSYGYTF
TRBJ2-5 TRBV7-9 CASSSTTSPGTQYF
TRBJ2-3 TRBV6-1 CASSEDREGDTQYF
TRBJ2-7 TRBV7-9 CASSPGGNEQYF
TRBJ2-1 TRBV7-7 CASSLVTLNEQFF
TRBJ2-5 TRBV5-4 CASSLAGVQETQYF